These 11 T cell receptor beta chains originate from one sample sequenced in a study of CD8+ T cells in alopecia areata. RNA extraction and reverse transcription yielded cDNA as sequencing template. Sequencing used immunoSEQ multiplex PCR; TCRdb keeps in-frame clones, though not all of them. This repertoire holds around 100,000 clones, and none appear only once. The sample was lesional skin. The receptors were gathered from a C3H/HeJ mouse with alopecia areata. For the strain, the MHC haplotype given is H2-k.

As concerns this clone: Mouse names are used for the genes. The CDR3 extends 4 residues past the end of the read, so its final part is completed from the germline J gene. The J gene is TRBJ2-4, the V gene TRBV1, with 9 bases aligning to TRBD2. The germline V gene encodes CDR1 NSQYPW and CDR2 LRSPGD (reference sequence). The V and J ends lost 1 base and 1 base, in that order; junction bases with no gene match: 3. The CDR3 spans 16 residues. CDR3 DNA, as far as it was read: TGCACCTGCAGTGCAGCACTGGGGGGCGGTCAAAAC. Translated, it gives CTCSAALGGGQN. The full CDR3 sequence reads CTCSAALGGGQNTLYF.

At least ten counts were recorded for this clone. The germline and genes are mouse ones. The sequenced fragment ends 4 residues before the CDR3 boundary, so the rest is inferred from the germline J gene. This chain connects TRBV13-3 to TRBJ2-7, with D tentatively TRBD2 (6 bases). The CDR3 length is 14 residues. The germline gives CDR1 NNHDY, CDR2 SYVADS. CDR3 region: CASSDLGRLYEQYF. The DNA read from the CDR3 is TGTGCCAGCAGTGATCTGGGGCGTTTATAT.

As for this clone: A mismatch at residue 12 separates the TCRdb protein from the translated DNA, so the protein presented here was translated from the DNA. The germline and genes are mouse ones. Read sequence stops 3 residues before the CDR3 end, and the germline J gene provides the missing end. The gene calls are TRBV19 and TRBJ1-6; unclear D gene. TRBJ1-6 is given ORF status, its function remaining uncertain. The CDR3 totals 15 residues. Trimming cost V 5 bases and J 0 bases, with 9 bases left between them. In germline, CDR1 is FNHDT, CDR2 SITEND (reference sequence). CDR3 bases read: TGTGCCAGCAGACCAGAAAATTCCTATAATTCGCCC. This sequence encodes CASRPENSYNSP. The whole CDR3 is CASRPENSYNSPLYF.

This clone has a count of ten or more. The gene names given are mouse names. The read halts 4 residues ahead of the CDR3 end, with the missing end drawn from the germline J gene. The chain links TRBV13-3 to TRBJ2-5, with 9 bases lining up with TRBD2. CDR3 length: 16 amino acids. Germline V lookup: CDR1 NNHDY, CDR2 SYVADS. The DNA read from the CDR3 is TGTGCCAGCAGTGATGCGGGTGGGGGGGCGCAGGAC. Protein: CASSDAGGGAQD. The full CDR3 protein is CASSDAGGGAQDTQYF.

Concerning this clone: The gene symbols are mouse symbols. The read halts 4 residues ahead of the CDR3 end, with the missing end drawn from the germline J gene. V usage is TRBV13-3 and J usage is TRBJ1-4, with a possible D match to TRBD1 (6 bases). This CDR3 is 14 amino acids long. Germline values: CDR1 NNHDY, CDR2 SYVADS. CDR3 bases read: TGTGCCAGCAGTGATGAGGCAGGGGTCGAA. Residues: CASSDEAGVE. The whole CDR3 region reads CASSDEAGVERLFF.

As to this clone: The gene names here belong to mouse. The read ends 4 residues shy of where the CDR3 ends; the end is completed using the germline J gene. The chain recombines TRBV13-2 with TRBJ2-5, with 8 bases fitting TRBD1. The germline gives CDR1 NNHNN, CDR2 SYGAGS (reference sequence). This CDR3 is built from 16 residues. CDR3: CASGDARGRNEDTQYF. The CDR3 bases that were read are TGTGCCAGCGGTGATGCCAGGGGGCGCAACGAAGAC.

This clone was seen many times. Mouse gene names apply. Coverage ceases 4 residues before the CDR3 finishes, and the germline J gene fills in the end. V usage is TRBV13-3 and J usage is TRBJ2-1, with TRBD2 matching 10 bases. The junction had 3 bases not matched to a gene; V was cut back by 6 bases and J by 3 bases. CDR1 NNHDY and CDR2 SYVADS come from the germline V gene. This CDR3 spans 14 amino acids. The covered CDR3 bases are TGTGCCAGCAAGGCTGGGGGGGCCTATGCT. Translated, it gives CASKAGGAYA. The CDR3 in full is CASKAGGAYAEQFF.

For this clone: Gene names refer to mouse genes. The read is 4 residues too short to cover the CDR3 end, so that end is filled in from the germline J gene. The rearrangement uses TRBV13-1 and TRBJ2-2, with D tentatively TRBD2 (7 bases). CDR1 NSHNY and CDR2 SYGAGN come from the germline V gene. This CDR3 region has 15 residues. Deletions cut 0 bases from V and 4 bases from J, with 10 bases between. The sequenced CDR3 bases are TGTGCCAGCAGTGATGGGGGGGCAGGCACCGGG. Translation gives CASSDGGAGTG. The full CDR3 sequence reads CASSDGGAGTGQLYF.

This clone was detected only a few times. The gene symbols are mouse symbols. Read sequence stops 4 residues before the CDR3 end, and the germline J gene provides the missing end. The V gene is TRBV1, the J gene TRBJ2-5, with D possibly TRBD2 on 6 matching bases. From germline, CDR1 is NSQYPW and CDR2 LRSPGD (reference sequence). The CDR3 has 14 amino acids. CDR3 loop: CTCSANGGEDTQYF. The DNA read from the CDR3 is TGCACCTGCAGTGCAAATGGGGGAGAAGAC.

This clone was counted only a few times. Gene names follow the mouse nomenclature. The sequence runs out 4 residues before the end of the CDR3; the remainder is reconstructed from the germline J gene. This sample includes further DNA sequences coding for the same CDR3. V gene TRBV31 combines with J gene TRBJ2-5; maybe TRBD1 (7 bases). Per the germline V gene, CDR1 is GKSSPN and CDR2 is SITVG. The CDR3 totals 13 residues. The CDR3 here is CAWSLGGADTQYF. CDR3 DNA, as far as it was read: TGTGCCTGGAGTCTAGGGGGCGCAGAC.

This clone appeared a few times. Gene names are mouse gene names. The read finishes 4 residues shy of the CDR3 end, and the germline J gene is used to complete it. The chain employs TRBV13-3 and TRBJ1-2; TRBD1 matches 7 bases. Germline values: CDR1 NNHDY, CDR2 SYVADS. CDR3 length: 14 residues. Trimming took 5 bases from V and 1 from J; bases not matched to a gene: 5. The sequenced CDR3 bases are TGTGCCAGCAGCGACAGGGATCGAAACTCC. It is translated as CASSDRDRNS. The entire CDR3 is CASSDRDRNSDYTF.